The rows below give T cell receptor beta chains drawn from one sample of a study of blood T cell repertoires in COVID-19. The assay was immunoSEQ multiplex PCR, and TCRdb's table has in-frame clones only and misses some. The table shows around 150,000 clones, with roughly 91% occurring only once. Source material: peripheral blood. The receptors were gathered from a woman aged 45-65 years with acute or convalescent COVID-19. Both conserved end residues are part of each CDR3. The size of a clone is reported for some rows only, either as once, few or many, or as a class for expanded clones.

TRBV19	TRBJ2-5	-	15	CASSIAGYGQETQYF
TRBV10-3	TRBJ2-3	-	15	CAISEGTVNTDTQYF
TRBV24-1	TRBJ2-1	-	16	CATSDLQGSSYNEQFF
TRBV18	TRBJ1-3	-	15	CASSPTGSSGNTIYF
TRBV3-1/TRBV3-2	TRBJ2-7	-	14	CASSLDRGGYEQYF
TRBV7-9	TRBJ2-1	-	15	CASSDQGITYNEQFF
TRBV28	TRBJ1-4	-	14	CASSPLGASEKLFF
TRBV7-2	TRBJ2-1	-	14	CASSLAEGKDEQFF
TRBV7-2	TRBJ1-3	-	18	CASSSLELRRNHGNTIYF
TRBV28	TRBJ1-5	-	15	CASSPHGTAKQPQHF
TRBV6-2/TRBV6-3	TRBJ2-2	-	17	CASSAGGGRAYTGELFF
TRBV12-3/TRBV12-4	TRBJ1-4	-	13	CASRGTVNEKLFF
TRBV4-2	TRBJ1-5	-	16	CASSQVKGAGIQPQHF
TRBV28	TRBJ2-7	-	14	CASSSPLTGYEQYF
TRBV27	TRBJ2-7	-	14	CASSEFESSYEQYF
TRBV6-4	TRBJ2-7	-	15	CASSDDDLGTYEQYF
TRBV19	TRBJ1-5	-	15	CASSLTGNSNQPQHF
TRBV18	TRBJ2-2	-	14	CASSRGTARLELFF
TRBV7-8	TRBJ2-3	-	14	CASSLGLGADTQYF
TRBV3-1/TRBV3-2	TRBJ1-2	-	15	CASSQDSGNNYGYTF
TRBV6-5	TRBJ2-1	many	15	CASSRDRAWGSEQFF
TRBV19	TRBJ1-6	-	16	CASSPAGSFLNSPLHF
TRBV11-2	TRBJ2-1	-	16	CASSFGQGNSYNEQFF
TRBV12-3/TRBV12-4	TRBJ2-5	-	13	CASNQAHRETQYF
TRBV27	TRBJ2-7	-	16	CASRPSPGLVFYEQYF
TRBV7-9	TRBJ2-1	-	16	CASSLSTGQGKNEQFF
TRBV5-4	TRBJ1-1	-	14	CASSLGTGGTEAFF
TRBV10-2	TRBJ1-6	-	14	CASRERGGNSPLHF